Reported below is one T cell receptor (beta chain). This sample stems from a study of immune evolution from preneoplasia to lung adenocarcinoma. Profiling relied on immunoSEQ multiplex PCR, and the TCRdb table lists in-frame clones only, not all of them. The sample records about 3,900 clones, around 90% being singletons. Looked up from germline, CDR1 is MDHEN and CDR2 is SYDVKM. Trimming cost V 4 bases and J 0 bases; bases outside gene matches: 5. This CDR3 contains 15 residues. The rearrangement joins TRBV28 to TRBJ1-1; TRBD1 aligns across 7 bases. Sequencing used FFPE minimally invasive lung adenocarcinoma tissue. The receptor was derived from an older donor with lung adenocarcinoma. The DNA for the CDR3 is TGTGCCAGCAGTTCGGGGGGACAGCTGAACACTGAAGCTTTCTTT. It specifies CASSSGGQLNTEAFF.